What follows is one T cell receptor beta chain and its context. This clonotype was picked up many times. Its antigen is unknown. Per-base quality was not reported, and no clone a single base away is much larger than it. Per the publication, the time point label means: persistent/refractory GD, antithyroid drugs over 5 years with positive TRAb. For both TCR sequencing and RNA sequencing, RNA was extracted from PBMCs in TRIzol. The diagnosis of Graves' disease followed American Thyroid Association guidelines. Patients were recruited from an endocrinology department in Xi'an, China. Each patient gave approximately 9 milliliters of peripheral blood, collected in an EDTA anticoagulant tube. Ficoll Paque Plus density gradient separation was used to isolate PBMCs, and no further T cell sorting was performed. An Agilent 2100 Bioanalyzer and agarose gel were used to assess RNA quality, and a NanoDrop 2000 was used to measure RNA concentration.

This specimen belongs to a study of regulatory T cells in long-lasting Graves disease (dated by TCRdb to the early 2020s). Background on the whole study: Persistent Graves' disease was defined as persistently positive TSH receptor autoantibodies together with antithyroid drug treatment for over 5 years. On average, persistent Graves' disease patients in the clinical cohort had been on antithyroid drugs for about 10.3 years. A total of roughly 33 samples underwent TCR sequencing: approximately 13 from persistent and around 20 from newly diagnosed Graves' disease patients. Persistent Graves' disease patients were compared with newly diagnosed Graves' disease patients by peripheral blood TCR sequencing and RNA sequencing. The study was conducted in China and was registered as a clinical trial. Study-wide conclusions, independent of this receptor: Because the primary lesion, thyroid tissue, could not be accessed, the study looked at peripheral blood alone. Persistent disease showed preferential use of TRBV28, TRBJ1-2 and TRBJ2-5, whereas newly diagnosed disease favored TRBV20-1 and TRBJ2-1. Sequencing and analysis were restricted to the TCR beta chain. Lower TCR Shannon entropy and fewer highly expanded clones were observed in persistent Graves' disease patients than in newly diagnosed patients, which suggested clonal expansion. The small sample size was acknowledged by the authors as a limitation that may reduce accuracy. Patients with persistent disease shared more public clonotypes (about 2,700) than newly diagnosed patients did (966).

Library creation used multiplex PCR. The sequencing machine was an Illumina HiSeq 4000. CDR3 regions were amplified by Arm-PCR with iRepertoire HTBI primers to construct TCR beta libraries. PCR products were gel purified before sequencing. Per the authors' processing: Gene usage analysis of CDR3 amino acid clonotypes relied on the roughly 60 TRBV and around 14 TRBJ segments identified across samples. COPE and FqMerger were used to merge filtered high-quality paired reads into contigs. Contigs were aligned with BLAST to IMGT TRBV, TRBD and TRBJ reference genes, and CDR3 was defined per IMGT. Clonotypes above 0.1% frequency were classified as highly expanded clones. Repertoire diversity was measured by Shannon entropy, and V-J evenness by the Gini coefficient. Public clonotypes were defined as clonotypes shared by more than one individual. The raw public reads went through TCRdb reprocessing: fastp at Q25, MiXCR clone calling, in-frame beta chains kept. Rows with a matching CDR3 protein are joined into one entry that keeps the most common DNA and genes. TCRdb's processing, not the authors' own work, is the source of the V and J calls. This sample comprises about 310,000 distinct CDR3 sequences, roughly 21% of them detected only once. Around three fifths of the sample comes from the top ten.

The CDR3 covers 17 residues, taking in both the cysteine and the phenylalanine. Left in the record is the CDR3 DNA by itself, 51 bases read in frame from the first base. V drops 0 bases and J drops 0 bases, leaving 15 bases in between. CDR1 ENHRY and CDR2 SYGVKD were looked up in the germline V gene. The V and J genes are TRBV10-3 and TRBJ2-7; a weak D assignment points to TRBD2 (5 bases agree). Source: peripheral blood mononuclear cells (PBMCs), taken when the disease was refractory, from a patient treated with antithyroid drugs. The receptor's source is a female donor with Graves disease. The CDR3 protein sequence reads: CAISESERVLRSYEQYF. The bases are TGTGCCATCAGTGAGTCGGAGAGGGTCCTTCGCTCCTACGAGCAGTACTTC.